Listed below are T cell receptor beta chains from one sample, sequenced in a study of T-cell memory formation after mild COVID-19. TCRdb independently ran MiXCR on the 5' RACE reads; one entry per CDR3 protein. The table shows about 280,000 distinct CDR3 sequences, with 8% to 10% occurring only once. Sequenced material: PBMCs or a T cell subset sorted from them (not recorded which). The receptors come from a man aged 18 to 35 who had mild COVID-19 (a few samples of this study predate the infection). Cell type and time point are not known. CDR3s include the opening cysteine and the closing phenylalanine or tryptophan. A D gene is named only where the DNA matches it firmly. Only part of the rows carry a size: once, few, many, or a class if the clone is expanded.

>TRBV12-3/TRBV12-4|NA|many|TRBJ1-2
TGTGCCAGCAGCCCAAGTGTCGGGGGACCTGGCTACACCTTC
CASSPSVGGPGYTF
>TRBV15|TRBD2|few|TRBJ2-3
TGTGCCACCAGCAGAGGACTAGCGGGGCTCACAGATACGCAGTATTTT
CATSRGLAGLTDTQYF
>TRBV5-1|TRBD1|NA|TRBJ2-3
TGCGCCAGCAGCTTGACAGGGGGCGCCGGCACAGATACGCAGTATTTT
CASSLTGGAGTDTQYF
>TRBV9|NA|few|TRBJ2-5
TGTGCCAGCAGCCAGTCGGGCGGGGTTGGTGAGACCCAGTACTTC
CASSQSGGVGETQYF
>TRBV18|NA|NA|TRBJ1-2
TGTGCCAGCTCACCACCGAATCTTGGAGAGCGCCATGGCTACACCTTC
CASSPPNLGERHGYTF
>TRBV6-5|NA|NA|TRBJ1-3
TGTGCCAGCAGTTACCGCTCAGCCTCTGGAAACACCATATATTTT
CASSYRSASGNTIYF
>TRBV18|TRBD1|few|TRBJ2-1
TGTGCCAGCTCACCTCTTCTCCGGGACAGGGGGAAGAATGAGCAGTTCTTC
CASSPLLRDRGKNEQFF
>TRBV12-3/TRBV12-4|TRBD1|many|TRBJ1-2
TGTGCCAGCAGTCTCAACAGGGGCGATGGCTACACCTTC
CASSLNRGDGYTF
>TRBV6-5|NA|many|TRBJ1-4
TGTGCCAGCAGTTACTCAGGAGGTTATGAAAAACTGTTTTTT
CASSYSGGYEKLFF
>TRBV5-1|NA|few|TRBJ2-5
TGCGCCAGCAGCCCCGGAGGGACTGCGAAAGAGACCCAGTACTTC
CASSPGGTAKETQYF
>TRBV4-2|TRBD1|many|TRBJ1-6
TGTGCCAGCAGCCCCGGACGACCGGGACAGGGAAGCTCACCCCTCCACTTT
CASSPGRPGQGSSPLHF
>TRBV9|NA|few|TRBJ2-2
TGTGCCAGCAGCGACGGGAGCCGTGGCGGGGAGCTGTTTTTT
CASSDGSRGGELFF
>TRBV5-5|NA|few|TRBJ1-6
TGTGCCAGCAGCCCCGGCGGGGCCGTTTCACCCCTCCACTTT
CASSPGGAVSPLHF
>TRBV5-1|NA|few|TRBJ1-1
TGCGCCAGCAGCTTGGCCTTCGGGGGCGCTTCCACTGAAGCTTTCTTT
CASSLAFGGASTEAFF
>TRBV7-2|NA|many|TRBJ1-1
TGTGCCAGCAGCTCCGACAGGAACACTGAAGCTTTCTTT
CASSSDRNTEAFF
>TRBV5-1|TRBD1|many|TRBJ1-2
TGCGCCAGCAGCCGCCCGGGACAGCACTGGCTAGTCGCTCTTAACTATGGCTACACCTTC
CASSRPGQHWLVALNYGYTF
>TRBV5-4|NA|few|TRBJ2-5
TGTGCCAGCAGCTTGGTTGGGGGACGGGAGACCCAGTACTTC
CASSLVGGRETQYF
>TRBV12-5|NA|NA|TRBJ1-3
TGTGCTAGTGCCCAAGGGGGTAACACCATATATTTT
CASAQGGNTIYF
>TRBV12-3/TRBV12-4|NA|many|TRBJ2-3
TGTGCCAGCACTGGGGGGCCCACAGATACGCAGTATTTT
CASTGGPTDTQYF
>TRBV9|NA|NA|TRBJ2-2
TGTGCCAGCAGTACCCCTTTGAACACCGGGGAGCTGTTTTTT
CASSTPLNTGELFF
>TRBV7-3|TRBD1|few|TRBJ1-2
TGTGCCAGCAGCACCGGGACAGGGGGCCGGGATGGCTACACCTTC
CASSTGTGGRDGYTF
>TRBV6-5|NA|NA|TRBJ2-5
TGTGCCAGCAGTCCCAATGGAGGGACCCAGTACTTC
CASSPNGGTQYF
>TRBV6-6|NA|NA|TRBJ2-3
TGTGCCACCCAAGGGGTGGGGTTCGCAGATACGCAGTATTTT
CATQGVGFADTQYF
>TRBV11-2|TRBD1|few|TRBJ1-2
TGTGCCAGCAGCTTAGATTGGGCAGGGGGGGGCTACACCTTC
CASSLDWAGGGYTF
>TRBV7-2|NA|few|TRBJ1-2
TGTGCCAGCAGTTTAGCACGAGGAGGCTACACCTTC
CASSLARGGYTF
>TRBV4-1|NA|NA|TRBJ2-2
TGCGCCAGCAGCAGGGGAGGACAGCCCACCGGGGAGCTGTTTTTT
CASSRGGQPTGELFF
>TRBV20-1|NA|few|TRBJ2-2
TGCAGTGCTAGAGATCCGGGGCCGAACACCGGGGAGCTGTTTTTT
CSARDPGPNTGELFF
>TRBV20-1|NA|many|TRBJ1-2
TGCAGTGCTAGAGATCTAACAGAATATGGCTACACCTTC
CSARDLTEYGYTF
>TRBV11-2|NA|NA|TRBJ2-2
TGTGCCAGCAGCAAAACCGTCGCTAGAAATTTGAACACCGGGGAGCTGTTTTTT
CASSKTVARNLNTGELFF
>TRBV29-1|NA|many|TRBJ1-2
TGCAGCGTTGTCGGTCCCTTTAACTATGGCTACACCTTC
CSVVGPFNYGYTF
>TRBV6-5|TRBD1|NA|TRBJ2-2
TGTGCCAGCAGGGAAACAAACAGGGGTTTTACGGCCGGGGAGCTGTTTTTT
CASRETNRGFTAGELFF
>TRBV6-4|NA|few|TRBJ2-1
TGTGCCAGCAGTGACCGGAGGGGCGGGAATGAGCAGTTCTTC
CASSDRRGGNEQFF
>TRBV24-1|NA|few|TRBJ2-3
TGTGCCACCAGTGATCGGGGGGACAGGTCCTCAGATACGCAGTATTTT
CATSDRGDRSSDTQYF
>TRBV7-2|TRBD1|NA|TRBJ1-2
TGTGCCAGCAGCTCCACAGGGGGCGCCGGGGGACACTATGGCTACACCTTC
CASSSTGGAGGHYGYTF
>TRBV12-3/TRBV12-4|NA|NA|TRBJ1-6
TGTGCCAGCCGCCCTCTAGGGGTGGGGAATTCACCCCTCCACTTT
CASRPLGVGNSPLHF
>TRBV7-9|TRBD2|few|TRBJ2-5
TGTGCCAGCAGCCAGAGGGGCCTAGCGGGGCTGTACCAAGAGACCCAGTACTTC
CASSQRGLAGLYQETQYF
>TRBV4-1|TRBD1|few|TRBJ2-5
TGCGCCAGCAGCCAAACCCTGAGAGGGGGCCTCGAGACCCAGTACTTC
CASSQTLRGGLETQYF
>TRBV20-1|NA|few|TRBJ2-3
TGCAGTGCCCCCCGTGGCGCAGGGAGAGATACGCAGTATTTT
CSAPRGAGRDTQYF
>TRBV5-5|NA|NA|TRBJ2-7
TGTGCCAGCAGCTTGTCGGGTGTTTCTTACGAGCAGTACTTC
CASSLSGVSYEQYF
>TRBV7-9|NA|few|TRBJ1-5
TGTGCCAGCAGCTTAGACGGAGATAGCAATCAGCCCCAGCATTTT
CASSLDGDSNQPQHF
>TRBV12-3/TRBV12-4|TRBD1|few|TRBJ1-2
TGTGCCAGCAGTGTCCGACAGGGCCCCAACTATGGCTACACCTTC
CASSVRQGPNYGYTF
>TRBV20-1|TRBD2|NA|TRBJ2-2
TGCAGTGCAAGACTAGCGGGGGGGAACACCGGGGAGCTGTTTTTT
CSARLAGGNTGELFF
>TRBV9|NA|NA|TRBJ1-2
TGTGCCAGCAGCGTTTTCAGGGATGAAGCCAGCGGCTACACCTTC
CASSVFRDEASGYTF
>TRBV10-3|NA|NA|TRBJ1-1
TGTGCCATCAGCCGGACAGCCAACACTGAAGCTTTCTTT
CAISRTANTEAFF
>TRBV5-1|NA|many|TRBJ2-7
TGCGCCAGCCGCTCCAGCTACGAGCAGTACTTC
CASRSSYEQYF
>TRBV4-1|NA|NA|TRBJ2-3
TGCGCCAGCAGCACACAGGGTTGGAGGACAGATACGCAGTATTTT
CASSTQGWRTDTQYF
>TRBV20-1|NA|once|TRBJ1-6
TGCAGTGCTCGCTTACAGGGATCGAATTCACCCCTCCACTTT
CSARLQGSNSPLHF
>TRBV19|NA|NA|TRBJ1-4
TGTGCCAGTAGTCCGTCACTTGCAACTAATGAAAAACTGTTTTTT
CASSPSLATNEKLFF
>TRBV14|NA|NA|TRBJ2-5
TGTGCCAGCAGCGACAGTCTAGGAGAGACCCAGTACTTC
CASSDSLGETQYF
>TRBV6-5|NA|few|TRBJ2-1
TGTGCCAGCAGTCAAAGAACGGCTCCCGGACGTAATGAGCAGTTCTTC
CASSQRTAPGRNEQFF
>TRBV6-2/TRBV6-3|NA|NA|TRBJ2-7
TGTGCCAGCAGTTACGGTTTTGAATCCTACGAGCAGTACTTC
CASSYGFESYEQYF